The 24 T cell receptor beta chains below come from one sample, sequenced in a study of T cell responses to AZD1222 COVID-19 vaccine. Measured with immunoSEQ multiplex PCR; TCRdb has only the in-frame clones, and not every one. Counted here are some 200,000 clones, roughly 92% occurring once; the ten biggest clones make up 3% to 4%. This material consisted of peripheral blood, taken 28 days after the second AZD1222 dose. The receptor set was obtained from an adult who received the AZD1222 COVID-19 vaccine.

The rearrangement uses TRBV29-1 and TRBJ2-1; 12 bases fit TRBD2. The CDR3 runs 14 residues. V was clipped by 7 bases and J by 7 bases; unmatched bases: 8. Germline V gene lookup returns CDR1 SQVTM and CDR2 ANQGSEA. CDR3 in amino acids: CSGRLAGVGNEQFF. The CDR3 DNA reads as TGCAGCGGTAGACTAGCGGGAGTGGGGAATGAGCAGTTCTTC.

J is TRBJ1-3 and V is TRBV19; D gene ambiguous. V lost 1 base and J lost 1, with 5 bases in between. CDR3 length: 14 residues. The germline V gene encodes CDR1 LNHDA and CDR2 SQIVND (reference sequence). The CDR3 nucleotides are TGTGCCAGTAGTATAGTCAGTTCTGGAAACACCATATATTTT. It specifies CASSIVSSGNTIYF.

This chain uses TRBV5-1 with TRBJ1-6; D is unclear. The CDR3 spans 19 residues. Germline loops: CDR1 SGHRS, CDR2 YFSETQ. V was pared by 1 base and J by 0 bases, with 17 bases between. CDR3 sequence: CASSLRSRGGGSYNSPLHF. In DNA form, the CDR3 reads TGCGCCAGCAGCTTGAGGAGTAGAGGCGGAGGCTCCTATAATTCACCCCTCCACTTT.

The CDR3 bases are TGTGCCAGCAGCCGGGGCTTAGAAAAAGAAGCTTTCTTT. It specifies CASSRGLEKEAFF. This rearrangement joins TRBV6-5 to TRBJ1-1, with D possibly being TRBD1 (5 bases). Germline V gene data show CDR1 as MNHEY and CDR2 as SVGAGI. This CDR3 contains 13 residues. V lost 6 bases to trimming and J lost 8 bases, with 16 bases between them.

CDR3 residues: CASSEQSGAHPYEQYF. The CDR3 nucleotides are TGTGCCAGCAGTGAGCAGTCGGGGGCGCATCCCTACGAGCAGTACTTC. The chain joins TRBV6-9 to TRBJ2-7; D could derive from TRBD1 or TRBD2 (6 bases each). With 5 bases removed from V and 2 bases from J, the gap between germline ends came to 19 bases. The length of the CDR3 is 16 residues. Germline values: CDR1 MNHGY, CDR2 SVAAGI.

The chain has TRBV28 and TRBJ1-4, with 8 bases lining up with TRBD1. Germline lookup yields CDR1 MDHEN and CDR2 SYDVKM. The trim removed 2 bases at V and 3 bases at J, leaving 14 bases unmatched. CDR3 length: 19 residues. The CDR3 spells CASSLPAADRASPNEKLFF. The DNA of the CDR3 is TGTGCCAGCAGTTTACCGGCCGCGGACAGGGCATCACCTAATGAAAAACTGTTTTTT.

This sequence joins TRBV11-3 and TRBJ2-7; D may be TRBD1 (6 bases). V shed 5 bases and J shed 3 bases, with 23 bases lying between them. The germline CDR1 and CDR2 sequences are SGHNT and YENEEA. CDR3 length: 17 residues. CDR3 protein: CASSVKDSPYLFYEQYF. The CDR3 DNA reads TGTGCCAGCAGCGTAAAGGACAGTCCCTACCTCTTCTACGAGCAGTACTTC.

The genes are TRBV4-3 and TRBJ2-2; TRBD1 matches at 8 bases. Germline V CDR1 and CDR2: LGHNA, YSLEER. The CDR3 loop spans 17 amino acids. The ends lost 0 bases at V and 7 bases at J; junction bases unmatched: 10. CDR3 protein: CASSQDGATGVVGELFF. The CDR3 DNA follows: TGCGCCAGCAGCCAAGACGGTGCGACAGGGGTTGTCGGGGAGCTGTTTTTT.

The V gene is TRBV16, the J gene TRBJ1-3; D is ambiguous. Germline CDR1 and CDR2: KGHSY and FQNENV. This CDR3 is built from 15 residues. The V gene lost 0 bases and the J gene lost 0 bases, with 6 bases spanning the gap. The CDR3 bases are TGTGCCAGCAGCCAATCGCACAGCTCTGGAAACACCATATATTTT. It specifies CASSQSHSSGNTIYF.

The rearrangement joins TRBV19 to TRBJ2-2, with 7 bases lining up with TRBD1. The length of the CDR3 is 15 residues. The germline gives CDR1 LNHDA, CDR2 SQIVND (reference sequence). V was pared by 4 bases and J by 3 bases, with 5 bases of the junction left unmatched. The CDR3 nucleotides read TGTGCCAGTAGTACGAGGGACAGTCACACCGGGGAGCTGTTTTTT. This codes for CASSTRDSHTGELFF.

The gene calls are TRBV5-1 and TRBJ1-1, with TRBD1 as a possible D gene (6 bases). Germline lookup yields CDR1 SGHRS and CDR2 YFSETQ. CDR3 size: 15 residues. Trimming took 4 bases from V and 3 from J, leaving 16 bases between them. DNA of the CDR3: TGCGCCAGCAGCCTGGGGGGGGCCTTGGACACTGAAGCTTTCTTT. It yields the protein CASSLGGALDTEAFF.

Notes on this clone: Other DNA variants within this sample encode the same CDR3. The chain combines TRBV28 with TRBJ1-5; the D is unclear. The CDR3 has 11 residues. Trimming removed 6 bases at V and 4 bases at J, with 4 bases between. The germline V gene has CDR1 MDHEN and CDR2 SYDVKM. CDR3 nucleotides: TGTGCCAGCAGCCTAAATCAGCCCCAGCATTTT. Protein sequence: CASSLNQPQHF.

The chain employs TRBV7-9 and TRBJ1-2; no definite D call. CDR1 SEHNR and CDR2 FQNEAQ come from the germline V gene (reference sequence). Trimming left V 1 base short and J 8 bases short, with 8 bases between. This CDR3 is 12 amino acids long. The CDR3 nucleotides are TGTGCCAGCAGCTTAGAGTTTAGGGGCTACACCTTC. Its translation is CASSLEFRGYTF.

The chain carries TRBV6-5 and TRBJ1-2, with D maybe TRBD1 (6 bases). The V end was cut by 7 bases, the J end by 5 bases, with 17 bases between. Germline assignment: CDR1 MNHEY and CDR2 SVGAGI. The CDR3 is 14 residues long. CDR3 coding DNA: TGTGCCAGCACCCCTGCGGGGGCAGGGTATGGCTACACCTTC. Protein sequence: CASTPAGAGYGYTF.

J is TRBJ2-1 and V is TRBV18; D is undetermined. V gave up 1 base and J gave up 6 bases, with 10 bases separating them. Per the germline V gene, CDR1 is KGHSH and CDR2 is LQKENI. This CDR3 is built from 14 residues. The CDR3 DNA is TGTGCCAGCTCACCACAATTGACCCCCAATGAGCAGTTCTTC. Amino acid sequence: CASSPQLTPNEQFF.

The chain carries TRBV7-9 and TRBJ2-5; 9 bases align to TRBD1. With 3 bases clipped from V and 3 bases from J, the junction kept 5 bases outside the gene matches. This CDR3 contains 15 residues. Germline assignment: CDR1 SEHNR and CDR2 FQNEAQ (reference sequence). The CDR3 is CASSFTGGREETQYF. In DNA, the CDR3 is TGTGCCAGCAGCTTCACAGGGGGCCGGGAAGAGACCCAGTACTTC. Looking up the rest from reference TRBV7-9 and TRBJ2-5 gives the full variable domain: DTGVSQNPRHKITKRGQNVTFRCDPISEHNRLYWYRQTLGQGPEFLTYFQNEAQLEKSRLLSDRFSAERPKGSFSTLEIQRTEQGDSAMYLCASSFTGGREETQYFGPGTRLLVL.

CDR3 nucleotides: TGTGCCAGCAGGGCACTAGGGACTAGCGGTTACAATGAGCAGTTCTTC. Protein product: CASRALGTSGYNEQFF. The rearrangement uses TRBV6-4 and TRBJ2-1; TRBD2 aligns across 11 bases. The CDR3 sequence is 16 residues long. Trimming cost V 6 bases and J 4 bases; bases outside gene matches: 8. The germline V gene has CDR1 MRHNA and CDR2 SNTAGT.

V and J are TRBV28 and TRBJ1-6; a possible D gene is TRBD1 (6 bases). CDR3 size: 15 residues. V lost 6 bases and J lost 7, with 16 bases in between. CDR1 is MDHEN, CDR2 SYDVKM, per germline. The CDR3: CASSAGDTRNSPLHF. In DNA form, the CDR3 reads TGTGCCAGCAGCGCCGGGGACACACGAAATTCACCCCTCCACTTT.

This chain links TRBV24-1 with TRBJ2-1; no definite D call. Trimming pared 4 bases from V and 8 bases from J, leaving 11 bases between. Germline lookup yields CDR1 KGHDR and CDR2 SFDVKD. The CDR3 consists of 13 residues. This chain's CDR3 is CATSDHVRDEQFF. CDR3 nucleotide sequence: TGTGCCACCAGTGACCACGTAAGGGATGAGCAGTTCTTC.

The rearrangement uses TRBV30 and TRBJ1-1, with 7 nucleotides matching TRBD1. The CDR3 extends over 13 amino acids. Losses at the gene ends were 4 bases for V and 4 bases for J; bases not matched to a gene: 6. CDR1 and CDR2 (germline): GTSNPN, SVGIG (reference sequence). CDR3 DNA: TGTGCCTGGACCAACAGGGGTTTCACTGAAGCTTTCTTT. This gives the protein CAWTNRGFTEAFF.

This clone appeared a few times. The chain has TRBV10-3 and TRBJ2-1; possible D gene TRBD2, 6 bases. V shed 5 bases and J shed 4 bases, with 9 bases lying between them. This CDR3 has 13 amino acids. Germline V gene sequence: CDR1 ENHRY, CDR2 SYGVKD. CDR3 DNA sequence: TGTGCCATCAGTTATGGGGGGTACAATGAGCAGTTCTTC. Translated, it gives CAISYGGYNEQFF.

The rearrangement joins TRBV15 to TRBJ2-5; no clear D. Per germline, CDR1 LNHNV and CDR2 YYDKDF (reference sequence). This CDR3 has 15 residues. Trimming took off 3 bases at V and 7 bases at J, with 18 bases between the two ends. CDR3 in amino acids: CATSSRPFAKGTQYF. The CDR3 DNA is TGTGCCACCAGCAGCCGCCCATTTGCTAAGGGGACCCAGTACTTC.

The V gene is TRBV6-5, the J gene TRBJ2-1; 9 bases match TRBD2. Germline V gene data show CDR1 as MNHEY and CDR2 as SVGAGI. The CDR3 runs 16 residues. V trimming: 1 base; J trimming: 0 bases; junction bases outside the gene matches: 1. DNA for the CDR3: TGTGCCAGCAGTTACTTTAGCGGGAGCTCCTACAATGAGCAGTTCTTC. This translates into CASSYFSGSSYNEQFF.

The chain links TRBV25-1 to TRBJ1-4, with 9 bases that match TRBD1. CDR3 length equals 14 residues. J gave up 7 bases and V 4 bases, and 4 bases lay outside the gene matches. CDR1 is MGHDK and CDR2 is SYGVNS in the germline V gene. The CDR3 sequence: CASSGDRDGEKLFF. Written as DNA, the CDR3 is TGTGCCAGCAGTGGGGACAGGGACGGTGAAAAACTGTTTTTT.